A few counts support the clone carrying this T cell receptor (beta chain). The sample originates from a study of Graves' ophthalmopathy and Graves' hyperthyroidism. Study summary: Before any treatment was given, at initial diagnosis, peripheral blood was collected.

Amplified material comprised TCR beta CDR3 regions derived from RNA transcripts. After a first-round RT-PCR with HTBI primers, a second-round multiplex PCR was run. MiXCR, applied by TCRdb to the multiplex PCR reads, yields one record per CDR3 protein. Among about 340,000 distinct CDR3 sequences, 15% to 20% were seen once, and the ten largest hold approximately 13%. A duration under 3 months, NOSPECS ≥4, CAS ≥3 and moderate-to-severe activity characterized the donors with ophthalmopathy. PBMCs were density-gradient isolated from around 9.2 ml fresh blood. This clonotype was sampled from an adult man with Graves' ophthalmopathy. The sequenced sample consisted of peripheral blood.

This chain's CDR3 is CASSPTTGGRNSPLHF. The CDR3 DNA follows: TGTGCCAGCAGCCCCACGACAGGGGGCAGAAATTCACCCCTCCACTTT. V gene TRBV6-1 combines with J gene TRBJ1-6; 10 bases are a match to TRBD1. The CDR3 consists of 16 residues. Germline trimming cut 6 bases from V and 7 bases from J; bases unmatched to any gene: 9. Germline V gene lookup returns CDR1 MNHNS and CDR2 SASEGT.